The T cell receptor (beta chain) under discussion was sequenced for a study of PD-L1 blockade in urothelial cancer. In the study overall: Males with urothelial cancer arising in the bladder constituted twenty-five of the 29 patients.

Some clones are missing from TCRdb's copy, which holds only in-frame ones; the method was immunoSEQ multiplex PCR. The sample holds 40,000 or so clones, roughly 82% seen once. Time point indicated: pretreatment peripheral blood. Each patient supplied 1 to 8 pretreatment and on-treatment samples. The CDR3 consists of 14 residues. V lost 1 base, J lost 2 bases, and 12 bases lay in between. The germline CDR1 and CDR2 sequences are GTSNPN and SVGIG (reference sequence). The source material was PBMCs, sampled around atezolizumab (anti-PD-L1) treatment. The origin of this receptor is a man in his 60s with urothelial cancer. V is TRBV30 and J is TRBJ2-7; perhaps TRBD1 as D (6 bases). CDR3 region: CAWSGGHMTYEQYF. CDR3 DNA sequence: TGTGCCTGGAGTGGGGGGCACATGACCTACGAGCAGTACTTC.